The 8 T cell receptor beta chains in this list originate from one sample, sequenced in a study of blood T cell repertoires in COVID-19. TCRdb's table, derived via immunoSEQ multiplex PCR, lists solely in-frame clones and lacks some. The data show about 350,000 clones, with 87% seen just once and 7.5% to 10% held by the top ten. Sequenced sample: peripheral blood. All receptors come from a man aged 25 to 45 with COVID-19, enrolled during active disease.

This clone was recorded a few times. The rearrangement links TRBV4-2 to TRBJ1-6, with TRBD1 identical over 8 bases. The V gene end was trimmed by 0 bases and the J gene end by 10 bases; junction bases not matched to a gene: 5. The germline V gene has CDR1 LGHNA and CDR2 YNFKEQ. The CDR3 is 15 residues long. The CDR3 sequence: CASSQDQGARSPLHF. The CDR3, as DNA: TGTGCCAGCAGCCAAGATCAGGGGGCGCGATCACCCCTCCACTTT.

The rearrangement uses TRBV7-9 and TRBJ2-7, with TRBD1 matching 9 bases. The CDR3 contains 13 residues. J gave up 1 base and V 8 bases, and 3 bases lay outside the gene matches. Germline lookup yields CDR1 SEHNR and CDR2 FQNEAQ (reference sequence). CDR3 in DNA: TGTGCCAGCGAGGGACAGGGTTCCTACGAGCAGTACTTC. Translated: CASEGQGSYEQYF.

This clone was found once. The chain couples TRBV4-2 to TRBJ2-3; 8 bases agree with TRBD2. The length of the CDR3 is 16 residues. Germline V CDR1 and CDR2: LGHNA, YNFKEQ. The V and J ends lost 2 bases and 0 bases, in that order; junction bases with no gene match: 4. CDR3 amino acids: CASSQPRGGSTDTQYF. In DNA form, the CDR3 reads TGTGCCAGCAGCCAACCCCGGGGGGGGAGCACAGATACGCAGTATTTT.

The rearrangement joins TRBV6-5 to TRBJ2-7, with unresolved D. The germline gives CDR1 MNHEY, CDR2 SVGAGI. CDR3 length: 11 residues. Between the trimmed V and J ends, which lost 4 bases and 6 bases, there was a span of 7 bases. The CDR3 nucleotides are TGTGCCAGCAGTTCCAACTCCGAGCAGTACTTC. Its protein product is CASSSNSEQYF.

J is TRBJ1-1 and V is TRBV5-6; D remains ambiguous. This CDR3 region has 14 residues. Germline values: CDR1 SGHDT, CDR2 YYEEEE. The V gene lost 4 bases and the J gene lost 1 base, with 11 bases spanning the gap. Here the CDR3 DNA reads TGTGCCAGCAGCCCGGGCCGGGGGAACACTGAAGCTTTCTTT. This sequence encodes CASSPGRGNTEAFF.

This clone was seen a few times. The rearrangement joins TRBV5-4 to TRBJ1-2, with TRBD1 as a possible D gene (5 bases). Trimming removed 2 bases at V and 8 bases at J, with 16 bases between. This CDR3 is built from 14 residues. Germline V gene data show CDR1 as SGHNT and CDR2 as YYREEE (reference sequence). Written as DNA, the CDR3 is TGTGCCAGCAGCTTAGGCAGGGCGACGGAAGGCTACACCTTC. Its protein product is CASSLGRATEGYTF.

In this sample, this clone turned up a few times. The genes are TRBV27 and TRBJ2-5, with 12 bases that match TRBD2. With V trimmed by 2 bases and J by 4 bases, 5 bases remained unmatched. The CDR3 extends over 16 amino acids. Germline CDR1 and CDR2: MNHEY and SMNVEV (reference sequence). CDR3 DNA sequence: TGTGCCAGCAGTTTACAACCTAGCGGGGGGGGAGAGACCCAGTACTTC. Translation: CASSLQPSGGGETQYF.

The V gene is TRBV7-9, the J gene TRBJ1-2; D ambiguous. The CDR3 length is 14 residues. V dropped 2 bases and J dropped 5 bases, with 12 bases sitting between them. Germline V gives CDR1 SEHNR, CDR2 FQNEAQ (reference sequence). The CDR3 nucleotides are TGTGCCAGCAGCTTACGGCAGGAACTTTATGGCTACACCTTC. Translating gives CASSLRQELYGYTF.